This is a list of T cell receptor beta chains from one sample in a study of vaccination and CD4 T cells after COVID-19. These TCRs are of unknown antigen specificity. TCRdb re-analysed the PCR reads in MiXCR, keeping a single row per CDR3 protein. The data contain around 10,000 distinct CDR3 sequences, approximately 31% of them singletons. Material: CD4+ T cells from blood, cultured in vitro. These TCRs come from a human donor in good health. The CDR3 runs from the conserved cysteine through the conserved F or W. A D gene is named only where the DNA matches it firmly.

V gene	D gene	J gene	CDR3 protein
TRBV5-1	.	TRBJ2-1	CASAERQVGSYNEQFF
TRBV2	.	TRBJ2-3	CASVGGRGVPDTQYF
TRBV11-2	TRBD2	TRBJ2-1	CASSLSGNSYNEQFF
TRBV7-2	TRBD1	TRBJ1-6	CASSSQTGDNSPLHF
TRBV19	.	TRBJ2-1	CASRVANPRPYNEQFF
TRBV7-9	TRBD1	TRBJ1-2	CASSLGWDRRLYGYTF
TRBV20-1	.	TRBJ2-5	CSAADRATQYF
TRBV6-2/TRBV6-3	.	TRBJ1-1	CASSYPQWGTEAFF
TRBV20-1	.	TRBJ2-1	CSARGPYGQPMGNEQFF
TRBV5-4	.	TRBJ2-2	CASSPGQPNTGELFF
TRBV10-3	TRBD1	TRBJ2-5	CAIRTGQGKETQYF
TRBV27	TRBD1	TRBJ2-1	CASSPWDRYNEQFF
TRBV4-3	TRBD1	TRBJ1-5	CASSPTRTGGMGNQPQHF
TRBV7-3	TRBD2	TRBJ2-1	CASSLKALAGASYNEQFF
TRBV10-3	.	TRBJ1-1	CAIGQLGNTEAFF
TRBV7-9	.	TRBJ1-6	CASSLSGDSPLHF
TRBV28	TRBD2	TRBJ2-7	CASSPHLAGDYEQYF
TRBV7-7	TRBD2	TRBJ2-5	CASSYSGQETQYF
TRBV7-9	.	TRBJ2-7	CASSLEEGVEQYF
TRBV7-3	TRBD2	TRBJ2-3	CASSPEAGAGTDTQYF
TRBV27	TRBD1	TRBJ2-1	CASRLGGVSYNEQFF
TRBV6-1	TRBD1	TRBJ2-7	CASSVTTGGDEQYF
TRBV20-1	.	TRBJ2-1	CSARAGSYNEQFF
TRBV11-2	.	TRBJ2-7	CASSLTRSSGEQYF
TRBV20-1	.	TRBJ1-4	CSARNTHSNEKLFF
TRBV19	TRBD1	TRBJ1-5	CASSMVGSGTVSNQPQHF
TRBV29-1	TRBD1	TRBJ2-5	CSVAGGQGLWETQYF
TRBV20-1	.	TRBJ2-1	CSARVEGVSNEQFF
TRBV28	TRBD1	TRBJ2-7	CASRWDRGGYEQYF
TRBV6-4	.	TRBJ1-1	CASSKTGLVNTEAFF
TRBV6-5	TRBD1	TRBJ2-7	CASSSSGGTNEQYF
TRBV6-1	TRBD1	TRBJ2-2	CASRTKIGTGGNTGELFF
TRBV20-1	.	TRBJ1-1	CSARVGSTEAFF
TRBV6-2/TRBV6-3	.	TRBJ1-5	CASSFEGVGPQHF
TRBV7-8	TRBD2	TRBJ2-1	CASSKTPAGDEQFF
TRBV24-1	.	TRBJ1-6	CATSAARVDSPLHF
TRBV18	.	TRBJ2-5	CASSAQETQYF